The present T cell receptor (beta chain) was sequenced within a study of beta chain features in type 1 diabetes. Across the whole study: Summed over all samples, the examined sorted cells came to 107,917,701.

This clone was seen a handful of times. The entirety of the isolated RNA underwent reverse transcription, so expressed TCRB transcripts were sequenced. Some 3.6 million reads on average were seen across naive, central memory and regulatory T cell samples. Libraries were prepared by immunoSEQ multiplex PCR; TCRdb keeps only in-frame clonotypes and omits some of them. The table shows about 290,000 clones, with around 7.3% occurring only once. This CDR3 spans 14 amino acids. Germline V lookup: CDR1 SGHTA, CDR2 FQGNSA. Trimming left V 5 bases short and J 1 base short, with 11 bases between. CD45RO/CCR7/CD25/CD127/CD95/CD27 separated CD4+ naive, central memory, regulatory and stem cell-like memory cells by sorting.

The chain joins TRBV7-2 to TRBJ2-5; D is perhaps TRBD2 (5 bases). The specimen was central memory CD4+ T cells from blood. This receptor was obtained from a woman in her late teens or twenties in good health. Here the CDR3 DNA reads TGTGCCAGCAGCCGGGATAGGGCCCAAGAGACCCAGTACTTC. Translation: CASSRDRAQETQYF.